This is a list of T cell receptor beta chains from one sample in a study of shared clonotypes between healthy human individuals. Produced via immunoSEQ multiplex PCR; TCRdb's table is partial and in-frame only. The repertoire consists of fewer than 1.8 million clones, with 98% occurring once and the leading ten covering 0.36%. The sequenced material came from naive CD4+ T cells sorted from blood. The source of these receptors is a man aged 30 to 39 in good health. The CDR3 runs from the conserved cysteine through the conserved F or W. D genes are given only for firm matches. The listing skips clone size in some rows; elsewhere it reads once, few, many or a size class.

>TRBV28|TRBD2|TRBJ2-5|NA
TGTGCCAGCAGTTTACTAGCGGAACAAGAGACCCAGTACTTC
CASSLLAEQETQYF
>TRBV25-1|NA|TRBJ1-4|NA
TGTGCCAGCAGTAAACACGGGGCTTGGGCAGTTGGTGAAAAACTGTTTTTT
CASSKHGAWAVGEKLFF
>TRBV5-1|NA|TRBJ1-5|NA
TGCGCCAGCAGCTTGGGGCCCGCGTCGGGAGACTACAATCAGCCCCAGCATTTT
CASSLGPASGDYNQPQHF
>TRBV4-1|TRBD1|TRBJ1-1|NA
TGCGCCAGCTCGAGACAGGGAGACACTGAAGCTTTCTTT
CASSRQGDTEAFF
>TRBV18|NA|TRBJ2-3|NA
TGTGCCAGCTCACCCGCAGGGAATACGCAGTATTTT
CASSPAGNTQYF
>TRBV28|NA|TRBJ2-7|NA
TGTGCCAGCATTTCCTACGAGCAGTACTTC
CASISYEQYF
>TRBV5-5|NA|TRBJ2-7|once
TGTGCCAGCAGCAAGACAGTGGACTACGAGCAGTACTTC
CASSKTVDYEQYF
>TRBV25-1|NA|TRBJ2-5|NA
TGTGCCAGCAGTAACCGAGGGGTCCAAGAGACCCAGTACTTC
CASSNRGVQETQYF
>TRBV5-1|NA|TRBJ1-2|NA
TGCGCCAGCAGCCATCAGGGGACGGGGGCGAATGTTGGCTACACCTTC
CASSHQGTGANVGYTF
>TRBV4-1|NA|TRBJ2-7|NA
TGCGCCAGCAGCCAACAACACAGGCTATCCTACGAGCAGTACTTC
CASSQQHRLSYEQYF
>TRBV29-1|NA|TRBJ2-3|NA
TGCAGCGTTGCGCAATTTTCGATCAGCCCCACAGATACGCAGTATTTT
CSVAQFSISPTDTQYF
>TRBV11-2|TRBD2|TRBJ2-5|NA
TGTGCCAGCAGCCATGGACTAGCGGGAGCAGAAGAGACCCAGTACTTC
CASSHGLAGAEETQYF
>TRBV30|NA|TRBJ1-2|NA
TGTGCCTGGTTGAGGGGGGGGCATGGCTACACCTTC
CAWLRGGHGYTF
>TRBV10-3|NA|TRBJ2-3|few
TGTGCCATCAGTGAGTCGGTGGATACGCAGTATTTT
CAISESVDTQYF
>TRBV19|TRBD1|TRBJ2-7|NA
TGTGCCAGTAGCAAATACCGGGACAGATCCTACGAGCAGTACTTC
CASSKYRDRSYEQYF
>TRBV18|NA|TRBJ2-2|NA
TGTGCCAGCTCACTTCTCCCGATCTCGAACACCGGGGAGCTGTTTTTT
CASSLLPISNTGELFF
>TRBV21-1|NA|TRBJ2-7|NA
TGTGCCAGCAGCTCTCCGGGACAGGGATACGAGCAGTACTTC
CASSSPGQGYEQYF
>TRBV6-1|TRBD1|TRBJ2-7|NA
TGTGCCAGCAGTAAGGGACAGGGAAGAGAGCAGTACTTC
CASSKGQGREQYF
>TRBV7-9|NA|TRBJ2-7|NA
TGTGCCAGCAGCTTGCGGGGCCAGCAGTACTTC
CASSLRGQQYF
>TRBV23-1|NA|TRBJ1-3|NA
TGCGCCAGCAGGTTGCACAGTCCAACGAGCTCTGGAAACACCATATATTTT
CASRLHSPTSSGNTIYF
>TRBV18|NA|TRBJ1-1|NA
TGTGCCAGCTCACCGCCGGACGGGTTGAACACTGAAGCTTTCTTT
CASSPPDGLNTEAFF
>TRBV18|TRBD2|TRBJ2-1|NA
TGTGCCAGCTCACCAAGCGGGAGGGCCATAGATGAGCAGTTCTTC
CASSPSGRAIDEQFF
>TRBV14|NA|TRBJ1-4|NA
TGTGCCAGCAGCCGACCAATGGGGAAGCTGTTTTTT
CASSRPMGKLFF
>TRBV27|NA|TRBJ1-1|NA
TGTGCCAGCAGTTTACAGGCACTCGGGACTGAAGCTTTCTTT
CASSLQALGTEAFF
>TRBV6-5|NA|TRBJ2-5|NA
TGTGCCAGCAGCCCACGATGGGGTGAGACCCAGTACTTC
CASSPRWGETQYF
>TRBV18|TRBD2|TRBJ2-2|NA
TGTGCCAGCTCACCAATTTTTAGCGGGAGGAACACCGGGGAGCTGTTTTTT
CASSPIFSGRNTGELFF
>TRBV5-6|TRBD2|TRBJ2-5|NA
TGTGCCAGCAGCCGAGCCGCGGGAGGCCTCCAAGAGACCCAGTACTTC
CASSRAAGGLQETQYF
>TRBV4-2|NA|TRBJ1-1|once
TGTGCCAGCAGCCAAGATCGGCGGATGAACACTGAAGCTTTCTTT
CASSQDRRMNTEAFF
>TRBV13|NA|TRBJ2-7|once
TGTGCCAGCGGACGGGAGGGGGCCCGCTACGAGCAGTACTTC
CASGREGARYEQYF